This T cell receptor beta chain came from a study of blood T cell repertoires in COVID-19. As for the study in general: Acute-phase and convalescent COVID-19 samples originated in the United States, Italy and Spain. Sample material is recorded as cDNA or gDNA derived from T cells, B-cell-depleted T cells, or PBMCs.

Per the original methods: Nucleated cell counts were estimated from reference gene primer amplification. Profiled with immunoSEQ multiplex PCR; TCRdb holds only in-frame clones, not every one. That table is the source of V, J and clone size, and D and trimming were worked out from the DNA. The sample has under 55,000 clones, approximately 80% seen once. Trimming took 1 base from V and 2 from J, leaving 5 bases between them. The CDR3 has 14 amino acids. From germline, CDR1 is KGHSH and CDR2 LQKENI. This rearrangement joins TRBV18 to TRBJ1-4; no clear D gene. What was sequenced was peripheral blood. The sequence was obtained from a man in his 70s with acute or convalescent COVID-19. The CDR3 DNA reads TGTGCCAGCTCACCACAACGGACTAATGAAAAACTGTTTTTT. Its translation is CASSPQRTNEKLFF.